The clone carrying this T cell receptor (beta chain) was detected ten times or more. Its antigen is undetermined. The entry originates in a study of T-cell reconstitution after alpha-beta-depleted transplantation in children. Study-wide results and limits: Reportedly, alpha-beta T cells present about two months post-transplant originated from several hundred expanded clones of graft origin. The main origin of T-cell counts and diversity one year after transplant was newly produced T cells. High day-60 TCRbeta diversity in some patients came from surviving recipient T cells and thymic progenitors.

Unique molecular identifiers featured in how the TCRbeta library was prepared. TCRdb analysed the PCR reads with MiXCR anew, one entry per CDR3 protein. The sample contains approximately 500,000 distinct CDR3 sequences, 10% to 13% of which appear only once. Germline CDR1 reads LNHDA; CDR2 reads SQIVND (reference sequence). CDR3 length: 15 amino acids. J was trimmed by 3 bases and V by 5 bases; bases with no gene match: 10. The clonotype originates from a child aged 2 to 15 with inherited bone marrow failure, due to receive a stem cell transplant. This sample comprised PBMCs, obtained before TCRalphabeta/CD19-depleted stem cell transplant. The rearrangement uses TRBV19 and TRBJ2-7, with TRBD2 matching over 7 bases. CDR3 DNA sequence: TGTGCCAGTAGTGCCGCTAGCGGCTATATCTACGAGCAGTACTTC. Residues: CASSAASGYIYEQYF.